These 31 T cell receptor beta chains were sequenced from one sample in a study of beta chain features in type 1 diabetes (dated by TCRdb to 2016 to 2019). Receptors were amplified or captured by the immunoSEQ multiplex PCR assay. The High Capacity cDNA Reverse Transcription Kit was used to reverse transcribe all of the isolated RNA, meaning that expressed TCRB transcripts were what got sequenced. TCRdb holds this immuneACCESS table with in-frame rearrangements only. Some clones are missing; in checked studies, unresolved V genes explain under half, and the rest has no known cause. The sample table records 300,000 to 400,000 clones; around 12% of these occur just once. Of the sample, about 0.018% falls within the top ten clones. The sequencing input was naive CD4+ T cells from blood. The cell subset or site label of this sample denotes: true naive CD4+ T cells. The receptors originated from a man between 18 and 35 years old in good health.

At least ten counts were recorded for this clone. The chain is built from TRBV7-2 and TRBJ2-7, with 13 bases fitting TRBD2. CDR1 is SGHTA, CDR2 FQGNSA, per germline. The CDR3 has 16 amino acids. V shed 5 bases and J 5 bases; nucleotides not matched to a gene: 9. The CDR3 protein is CASSRTSGSRWDEQYF. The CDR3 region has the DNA TGTGCCAGCAGCAGGACTAGCGGGAGTAGATGGGACGAGCAGTACTTC.

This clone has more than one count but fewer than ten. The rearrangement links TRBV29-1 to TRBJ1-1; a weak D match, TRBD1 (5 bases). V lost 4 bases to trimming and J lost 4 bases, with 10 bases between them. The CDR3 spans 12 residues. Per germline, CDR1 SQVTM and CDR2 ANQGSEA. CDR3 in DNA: TGCAGCGTTGTGCGGGGGGGCACTGAAGCTTTCTTT. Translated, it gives CSVVRGGTEAFF.

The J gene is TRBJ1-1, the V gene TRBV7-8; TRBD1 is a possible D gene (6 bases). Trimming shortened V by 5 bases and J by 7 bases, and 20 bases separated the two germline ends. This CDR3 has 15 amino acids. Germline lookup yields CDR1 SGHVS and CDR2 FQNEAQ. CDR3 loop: CASSKPTQGSGEAFF. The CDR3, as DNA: TGTGCCAGCAGCAAACCGACACAGGGTTCCGGTGAAGCTTTCTTT. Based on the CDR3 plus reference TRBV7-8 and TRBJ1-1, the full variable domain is GAGVSQSPRYKVAKRGQDVALRCDPISGHVSLFWYQQALGQGPEFLTYFQNEAQLDKSGLPSDRFFAERPEGSVSTLKIQRTQQEDSAVYLCASSKPTQGSGEAFFGQGTRLTVV.

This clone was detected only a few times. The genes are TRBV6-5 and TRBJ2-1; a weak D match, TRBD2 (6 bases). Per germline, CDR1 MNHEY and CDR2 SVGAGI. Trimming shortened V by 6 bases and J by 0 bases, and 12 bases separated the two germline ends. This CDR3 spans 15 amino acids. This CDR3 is CASRRGPNSYNEQFF. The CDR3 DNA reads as TGTGCCAGCAGGCGGGGTCCGAACTCCTACAATGAGCAGTTCTTC.

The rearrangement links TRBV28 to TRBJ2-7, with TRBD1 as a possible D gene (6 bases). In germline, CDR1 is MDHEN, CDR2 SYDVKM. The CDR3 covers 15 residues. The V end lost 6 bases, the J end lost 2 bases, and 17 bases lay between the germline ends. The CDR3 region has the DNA TGTGCCAGCAGCCCCCCCCGGGACAATACCTACGAGCAGTACTTC. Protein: CASSPPRDNTYEQYF.

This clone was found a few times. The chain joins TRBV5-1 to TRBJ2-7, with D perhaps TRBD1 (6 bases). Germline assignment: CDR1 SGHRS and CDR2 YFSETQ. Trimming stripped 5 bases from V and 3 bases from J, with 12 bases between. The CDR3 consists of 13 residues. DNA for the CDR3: TGCGCCAGCAGTCAGCAGGGGATCTACGAGCAGTACTTC. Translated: CASSQQGIYEQYF.

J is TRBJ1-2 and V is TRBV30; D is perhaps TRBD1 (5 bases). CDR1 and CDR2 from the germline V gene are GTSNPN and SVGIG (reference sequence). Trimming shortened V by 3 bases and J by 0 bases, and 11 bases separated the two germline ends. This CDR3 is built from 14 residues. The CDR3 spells CAWRVGLANYGYTF. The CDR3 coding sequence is TGTGCCTGGAGAGTGGGGCTGGCTAACTATGGCTACACCTTC. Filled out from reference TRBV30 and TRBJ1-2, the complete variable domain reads SQTIHQWPATLVQPVGSPLSLECTVEGTSNPNLYWYRQAAGRGLQLLFYSVGIGQISSEVPQNLSASRPQDRQFILSSKKLLLSDSGFYLCAWRVGLANYGYTFGSGTRLTVV.

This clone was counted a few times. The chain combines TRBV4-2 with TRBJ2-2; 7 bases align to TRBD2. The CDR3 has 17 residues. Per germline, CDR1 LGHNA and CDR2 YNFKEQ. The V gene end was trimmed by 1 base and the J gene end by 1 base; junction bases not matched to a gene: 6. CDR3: CASSQGSGGRNTGELFF. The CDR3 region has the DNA TGTGCCAGCAGCCAAGGTTCCGGCGGGAGGAACACCGGGGAGCTGTTTTTT.

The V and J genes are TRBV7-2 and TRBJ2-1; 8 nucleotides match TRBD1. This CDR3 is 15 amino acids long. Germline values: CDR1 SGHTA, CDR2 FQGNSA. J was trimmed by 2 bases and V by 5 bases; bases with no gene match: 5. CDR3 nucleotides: TGTGCCAGCAGCCCCCCAGGGGGCCCCTACAATGAGCAGTTCTTC. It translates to CASSPPGGPYNEQFF.

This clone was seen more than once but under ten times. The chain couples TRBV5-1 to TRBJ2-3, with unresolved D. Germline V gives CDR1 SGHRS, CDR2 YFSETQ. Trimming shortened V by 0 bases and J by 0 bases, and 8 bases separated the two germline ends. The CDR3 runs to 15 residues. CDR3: CASSLESSSTDTQYF. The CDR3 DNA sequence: TGCGCCAGCAGCTTGGAATCTAGTAGCACAGATACGCAGTATTTT. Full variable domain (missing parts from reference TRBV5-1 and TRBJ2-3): KAGVTQTPRYLIKTRGQQVTLSCSPISGHRSVSWYQQTPGQGLQFLFEYFSETQRNKGNFPGRFSGRQFSNSRSEMNVSTLELGDSALYLCASSLESSSTDTQYFGPGTRLTVL.

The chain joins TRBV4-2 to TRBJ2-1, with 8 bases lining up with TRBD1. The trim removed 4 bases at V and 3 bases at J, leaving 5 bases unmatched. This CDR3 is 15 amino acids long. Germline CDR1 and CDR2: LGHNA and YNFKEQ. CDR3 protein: CASSPGQGLYNEQFF. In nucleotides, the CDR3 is TGTGCCAGCAGCCCTGGACAGGGACTCTACAATGAGCAGTTCTTC.

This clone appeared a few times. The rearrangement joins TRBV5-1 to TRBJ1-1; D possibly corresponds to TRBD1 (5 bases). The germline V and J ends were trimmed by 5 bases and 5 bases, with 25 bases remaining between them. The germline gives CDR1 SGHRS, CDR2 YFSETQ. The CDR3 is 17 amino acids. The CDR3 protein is CASRVSVVQGVETEAFF. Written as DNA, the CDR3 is TGCGCCAGCAGGGTCTCTGTGGTCCAGGGTGTTGAGACTGAAGCTTTCTTT. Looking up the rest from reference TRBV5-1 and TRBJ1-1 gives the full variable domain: KAGVTQTPRYLIKTRGQQVTLSCSPISGHRSVSWYQQTPGQGLQFLFEYFSETQRNKGNFPGRFSGRQFSNSRSEMNVSTLELGDSALYLCASRVSVVQGVETEAFFGQGTRLTVV.

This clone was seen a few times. This CDR3 reads CASSPTAGALSGNTIYF. The CDR3 bases are TGTGCCAGCTCACCCACGGCGGGGGCCCTCTCTGGAAACACCATATATTTT. This chain joins TRBV18 and TRBJ1-3; a weak D match, TRBD1 (6 bases). The germline V and J ends were trimmed by 3 bases and 0 bases, with 15 bases remaining between them. The CDR3 is 17 residues long. Germline-derived CDR1 and CDR2 are KGHSH and LQKENI.

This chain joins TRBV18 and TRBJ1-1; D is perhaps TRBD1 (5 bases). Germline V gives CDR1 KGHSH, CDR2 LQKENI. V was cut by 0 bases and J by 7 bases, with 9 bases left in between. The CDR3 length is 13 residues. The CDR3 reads CASSPPGVNEAFF. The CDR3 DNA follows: TGTGCCAGCTCACCACCAGGGGTCAATGAAGCTTTCTTT.

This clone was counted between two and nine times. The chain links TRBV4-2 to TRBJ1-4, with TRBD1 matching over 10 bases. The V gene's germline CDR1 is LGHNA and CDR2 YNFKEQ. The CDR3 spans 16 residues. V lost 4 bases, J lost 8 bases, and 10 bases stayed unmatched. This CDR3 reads CASSLYGQGEGEKLFF. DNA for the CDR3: TGTGCCAGCAGCCTTTACGGACAGGGGGAAGGAGAAAAACTGTTTTTT.

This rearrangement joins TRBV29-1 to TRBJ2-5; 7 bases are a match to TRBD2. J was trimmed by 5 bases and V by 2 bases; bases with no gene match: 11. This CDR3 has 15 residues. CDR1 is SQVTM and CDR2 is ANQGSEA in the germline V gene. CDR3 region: CSVEYGGGSGETQYF. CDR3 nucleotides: TGCAGCGTTGAATATGGTGGCGGGAGCGGGGAGACCCAGTACTTC.

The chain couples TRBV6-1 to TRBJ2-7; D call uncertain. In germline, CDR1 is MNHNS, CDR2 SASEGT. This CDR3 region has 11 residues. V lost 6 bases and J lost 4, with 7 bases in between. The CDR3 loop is CASSEPYEQYF. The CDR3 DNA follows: TGTGCCAGCAGCGAGCCGTACGAGCAGTACTTC.

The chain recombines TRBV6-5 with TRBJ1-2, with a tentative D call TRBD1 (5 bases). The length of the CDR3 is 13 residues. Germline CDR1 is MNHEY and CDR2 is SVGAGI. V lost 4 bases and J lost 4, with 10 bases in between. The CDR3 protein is CASSLAGLYGYTF. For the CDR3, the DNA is TGTGCCAGCAGTTTAGCAGGGCTCTATGGCTACACCTTC.

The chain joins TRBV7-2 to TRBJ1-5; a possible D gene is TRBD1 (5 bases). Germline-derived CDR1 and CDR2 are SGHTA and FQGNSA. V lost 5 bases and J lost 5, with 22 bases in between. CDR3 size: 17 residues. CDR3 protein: CASSPRRETLGDQPQHF. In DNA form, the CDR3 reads TGTGCCAGCAGCCCGCGCCGGGAGACTTTGGGGGATCAGCCCCAGCATTTT.

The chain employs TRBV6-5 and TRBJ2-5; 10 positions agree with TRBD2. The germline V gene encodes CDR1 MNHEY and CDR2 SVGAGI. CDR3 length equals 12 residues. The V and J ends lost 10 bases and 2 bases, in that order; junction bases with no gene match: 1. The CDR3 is CATAGGQETQYF. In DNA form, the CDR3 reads TGTGCCACAGCGGGAGGGCAAGAGACCCAGTACTTC.

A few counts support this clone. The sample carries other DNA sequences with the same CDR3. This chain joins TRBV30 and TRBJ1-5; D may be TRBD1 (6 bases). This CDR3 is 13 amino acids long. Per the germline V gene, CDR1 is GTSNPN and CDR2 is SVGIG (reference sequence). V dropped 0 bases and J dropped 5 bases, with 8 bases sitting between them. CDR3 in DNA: TGTGCCTGGAGTGTACAGGGATATCAGCCCCAGCATTTT. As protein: CAWSVQGYQPQHF.

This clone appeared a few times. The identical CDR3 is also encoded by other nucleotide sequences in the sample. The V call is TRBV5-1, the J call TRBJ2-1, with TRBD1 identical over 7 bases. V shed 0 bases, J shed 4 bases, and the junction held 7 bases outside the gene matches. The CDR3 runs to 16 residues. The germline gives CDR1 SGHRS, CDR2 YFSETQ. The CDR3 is CASSLELAGGYNEQFF. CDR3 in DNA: TGCGCCAGCAGCTTGGAGCTGGCAGGGGGATACAATGAGCAGTTCTTC.

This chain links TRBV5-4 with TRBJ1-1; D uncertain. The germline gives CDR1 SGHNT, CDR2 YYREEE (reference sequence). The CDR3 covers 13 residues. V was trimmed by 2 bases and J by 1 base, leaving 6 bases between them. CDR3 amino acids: CASSFPGNTEAFF. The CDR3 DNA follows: TGTGCCAGCAGCTTTCCGGGGAACACTGAAGCTTTCTTT.

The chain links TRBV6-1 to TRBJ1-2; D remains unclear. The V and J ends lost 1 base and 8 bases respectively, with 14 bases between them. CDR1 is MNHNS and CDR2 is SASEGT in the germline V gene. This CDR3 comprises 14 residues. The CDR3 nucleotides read TGTGCCAGCAGTGAAGTGCGCGTCTCTAACGGCTACACCTTC. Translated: CASSEVRVSNGYTF.

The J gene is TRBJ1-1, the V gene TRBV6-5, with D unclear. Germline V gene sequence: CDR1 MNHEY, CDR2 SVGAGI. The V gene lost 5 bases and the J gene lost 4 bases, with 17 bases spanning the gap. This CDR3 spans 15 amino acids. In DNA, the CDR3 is TGTGCCAGCAGTGGACTACGGGTATGGGCCACTGAAGCTTTCTTT. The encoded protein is CASSGLRVWATEAFF.

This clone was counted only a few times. DNA for the CDR3: TGTGCCAGCTCACCAGGGACAGCACTCAAGAACACTGAAGCTTTCTTT. Translating it yields CASSPGTALKNTEAFF. The chain recombines TRBV18 with TRBJ1-1, with 7 bases identical to TRBD1. The CDR3 runs 16 residues. Germline CDR1 is KGHSH and CDR2 is LQKENI. J was trimmed by 1 base and V by 2 bases; bases with no gene match: 7.

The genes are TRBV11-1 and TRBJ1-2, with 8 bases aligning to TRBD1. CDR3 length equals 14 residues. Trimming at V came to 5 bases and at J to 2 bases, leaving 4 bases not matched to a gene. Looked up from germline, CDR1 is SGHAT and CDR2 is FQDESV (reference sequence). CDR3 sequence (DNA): TGTGCCAGCAGCCGACGACAGGGGAACTATGGCTACACCTTC. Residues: CASSRRQGNYGYTF.

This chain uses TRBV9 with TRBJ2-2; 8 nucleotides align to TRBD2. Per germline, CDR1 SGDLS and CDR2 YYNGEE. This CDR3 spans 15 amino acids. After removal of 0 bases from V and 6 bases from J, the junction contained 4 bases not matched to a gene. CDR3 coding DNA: TGTGCCAGCAGCGTAGGGGGACTAGATGCCGGGGAGCTGTTTTTT. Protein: CASSVGGLDAGELFF.

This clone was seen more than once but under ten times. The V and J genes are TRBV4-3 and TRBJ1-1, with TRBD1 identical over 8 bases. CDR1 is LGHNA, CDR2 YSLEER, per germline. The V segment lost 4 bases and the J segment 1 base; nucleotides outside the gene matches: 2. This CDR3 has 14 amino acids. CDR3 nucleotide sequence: TGCGCCAGCAGCCCGGACAGGGCGAACACTGAAGCTTTCTTT. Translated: CASSPDRANTEAFF.

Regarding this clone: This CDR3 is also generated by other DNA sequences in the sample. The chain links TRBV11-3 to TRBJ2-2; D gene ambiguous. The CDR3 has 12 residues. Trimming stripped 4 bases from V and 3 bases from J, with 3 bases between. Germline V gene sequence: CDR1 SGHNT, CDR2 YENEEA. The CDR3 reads CASSSYTGELFF. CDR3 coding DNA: TGTGCCAGCAGCTCCTACACCGGGGAGCTGTTTTTT.

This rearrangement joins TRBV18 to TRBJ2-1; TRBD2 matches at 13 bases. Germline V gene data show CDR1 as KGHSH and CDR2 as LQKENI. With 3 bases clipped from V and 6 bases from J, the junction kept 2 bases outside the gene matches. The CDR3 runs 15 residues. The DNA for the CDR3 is TGTGCCAGCTCACCTGGGACTAGCGGGATCAATGAGCAGTTCTTC. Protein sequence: CASSPGTSGINEQFF.